This T cell receptor beta chain was captured in a study of shared clonotypes between healthy human individuals. Study conclusions and caveats: The naive CD4 repertoires of a few donors were compared, and about 5% of clonotypes were shared. Naive subsets tended to show greater estimated richness than memory subsets.

Method: immunoSEQ multiplex PCR; TCRdb's copy keeps in-frame clones and lacks some. This sample has roughly 1 million clones, with about four fifths found just once. Of note for this clone: Its antigen is unknown.

The germline V gene has CDR1 MGHRA and CDR2 YSYEKL. CDR3 length: 16 residues. Between the trimmed V and J ends, which lost 4 bases and 1 base, there was a span of 13 bases. A CD45RA-negative memory subset and a CD45RA+ naive subset were separated from the CD4+ cells. This TCR was sampled from a man aged 18 to 30 in good health. Some clones in this sample may be carry-over from other donors' samples. The chain has TRBV4-1 and TRBJ1-4, with D unclear. Sample: memory CD4+ T cells from PBMCs. Subset reported: CD45RA-negative fraction. This CDR3 reads CASSRTNLKTNEKLFF. The CDR3 nucleotides read TGCGCCAGCAGCCGAACGAACCTTAAAACTAATGAAAAACTGTTTTTT.